This T cell receptor (beta chain) derives from a study of cytomegalovirus exposure and HLA in healthy donors. Findings and caveats of the study: In a later analysis, productive TCRs from donors in an Asian-associated ancestry cluster reportedly carried fewer N-insertions than the cohort mean.

Researchers ran the PCR with 60 Vbeta and 13 Jbeta primers. Profiled with immunoSEQ multiplex PCR; TCRdb holds only in-frame clones, not every one. The data show 200,000 to 250,000 clones, with 82% seen just once and approximately 5.3% held by the top ten. Losses at the gene ends were 4 bases for V and 2 bases for J; bases not matched to a gene: 11. The V gene's germline CDR1 is LNHDA and CDR2 SQIVND (reference sequence). This CDR3 region has 19 residues. This clone came up once. What it binds is unknown. Specimen: PBMCs. V is TRBV19 and J is TRBJ1-4, with 12 bases fitting TRBD1. The clonotype originates from a woman aged 40 to 50 in good health and CMV-seropositive. CDR3 DNA sequence: TGTGCCAGTAGTACTCGCTCCGGGACAGGGGGCGCGACTAATGAAAAACTGTTTTTT. Encoded protein: CASSTRSGTGGATNEKLFF.